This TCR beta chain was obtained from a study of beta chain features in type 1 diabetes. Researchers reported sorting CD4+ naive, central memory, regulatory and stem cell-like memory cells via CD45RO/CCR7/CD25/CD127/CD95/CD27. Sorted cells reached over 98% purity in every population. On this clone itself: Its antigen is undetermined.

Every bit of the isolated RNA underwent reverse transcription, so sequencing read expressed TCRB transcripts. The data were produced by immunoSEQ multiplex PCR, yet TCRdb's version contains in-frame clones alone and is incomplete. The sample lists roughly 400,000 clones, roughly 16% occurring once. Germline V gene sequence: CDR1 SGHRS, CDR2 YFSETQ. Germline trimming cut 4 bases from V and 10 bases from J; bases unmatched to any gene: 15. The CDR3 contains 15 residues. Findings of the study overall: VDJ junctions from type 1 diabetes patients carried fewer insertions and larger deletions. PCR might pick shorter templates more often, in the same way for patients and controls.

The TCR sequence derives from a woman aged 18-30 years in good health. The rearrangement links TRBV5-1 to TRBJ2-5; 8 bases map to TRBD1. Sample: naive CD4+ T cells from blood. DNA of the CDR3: TGCGCCAGCAGCCGAGACCCCTTAGGACAGGGCGGCCAGTACTTC. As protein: CASSRDPLGQGGQYF.